This T cell receptor beta chain derives from a study of cytomegalovirus exposure and HLA in healthy donors (TCRdb year 2017). Background for the entire study: In an earlier analysis of roughly 590 of the donors, less than 350 Gb of sequence data and approximately 100 million unique TCR beta sequences from approximately 180 million T cells were reported. To predict cytomegalovirus infection status, the study combined high-throughput TCR immunosequencing, statistical association of individual TCRs with disease status, and machine learning. Roughly five DR-DQ haplotypes were handled as single units for association and clustering, since linkage in the cohort was strong. Every repertoire in the discovery cohort had been generated on one and the same sequencing platform. About 320 gigabases of sequencing data and 70 million to 85 million unique TCR sequences were included in an early release covering around 600 HLA-typed donors. HLA typing included class I and class II loci at four-digit resolution. The study was designed to test whether signatures of past pathogen exposure could be identified by cataloging public T cell receptors. In a later analysis, previously published TCR beta repertoires from about 670 donors were re-analyzed and high-resolution HLA genotyping was added so that TCR occurrence patterns could be studied. Among some 400 genotyped donors of the cohort, an average of about 240,000 unique TCR beta nucleotide sequences were sequenced per donor, 15% to 20% of them non-productive. In addition to the first cohort of approximately 650 subjects, a separate validation cohort of 120 different subjects was used. An earlier analysis of several hundred of the donors applied high-throughput TCR beta sequencing to assess whether each TCR beta V gene segment acted as functional or pseudogenic. In the later analysis, no new phenotypic data were used to find candidate immune exposures; instead, reliance was placed on TCR beta sequences and their occurrence across donors. A later genetic analysis used genome-wide SNP genotypes for about three fifths of the 666 donors, treating that subset as a discovery cohort. Among the roughly 400 genotyped donors, around 81% belonged to the genetic ancestry cluster associated with self-reported Caucasian donors. Donor age, sex, ethnicity and CMV serostatus were compiled together with the repertoire data. The T cell repertoires of 666 subjects were profiled by immunosequencing and related to cytomegalovirus serostatus. The number of donors typed differed by locus, with 629-630 for A, B, C, DRB1 and DQB1, around 500 for DQA1, 600 to 610 for DPA1, and some 450 for DPB1.

On this clone: It has no known antigen specificity. Per-nucleotide qualities are absent, and no much larger clonotype sits a single base away.

Results the study describes overall, beyond this receptor: In a later genetic analysis, a missense DCLRE1C variant was associated with V-gene and J-gene trimming of TCR beta chains, and the association was replicated in an independent cohort. In a later genetic analysis, fewer N-insertions in productive TCRs were reported among donors in an Asian-associated ancestry cluster than the approximately 670-donor mean. A further reported finding was that TCR beta sequences accurately predicted the HLA-A and HLA-B alleles for most subjects in the first cohort. Some IMGT-functional V segments, including TRBV6-2 and TRBV6-3, could not be told apart with the 87-base-pair reads, so those segments were excluded. The authors suggested that the approach could potentially be generalized to other disease states and immunological phenotypes. A few of the identified cytomegalovirus-associated TCR beta chains were confirmed in vitro to be specific for cytomegalovirus antigens. When HLA alleles, especially DR and DQ, strongly co-occurred, attributing TCR associations to individual alleles was difficult. HLA typing was unavailable for some donors at each locus, so association tests used only the typed subset. Most TCR sequences were seen in very few donors, while some public TCRs were found in many individuals. A later analysis found that most CMV-associated TCR beta chains appeared HLA-restricted, with HLA associations seemingly driven largely by CMV exposure. Sequencing depth was assumed to be roughly uniform across donors in the presence/absence analyses, though that assumption may not hold. The study listed 164 TCR beta chains as associated with cytomegalovirus. Because counts were too low, 15 to 20 rarely observed V segments, including chromosome 9 orphons, were left out of the earlier analysis of 500 to 650 of the donors. Several of the top co-occurrence clusters appeared to be linked to parvovirus B19, influenza, CMV and Epstein-Barr virus, according to a later analysis. Linkage disequilibrium might explain the correlated functional status among segregating V segments, but an unknown experimental factor could not be ruled out. In a later analysis, the rate of TCR association differed among HLA loci, with DRB1 alleles having the most associated TCRs and HLA-C alleles having the fewest. A cluster of highly shared sequence variants was judged likely to be a technical artifact of the sequencing pipeline. In a later analysis, about 17,000 TCR beta sequences were associated with specific HLA alleles at a false discovery rate of 0.05. In an earlier analysis of around 500 of the donors, most TCR beta V segments appeared in productive rearrangements about 87% or about 30% of the time, broadly matching IMGT annotations. A later analysis found that HLA-associated TCR beta chains were more clonally expanded and had lower generation probabilities than equally common non-associated chains. In both the original and validation cohorts, the classifier was reported to diagnose cytomegalovirus status with high specificity and sensitivity. CMV serostatus was the only immune exposure information available for the cohort. In this cohort, only TCR beta chains were sequenced, and detectable features were limited by the absence of alpha or paired-chain data.

In total, more than 500 healthy bone marrow donors made up the cohort. Cohort members were all nominally healthy when sampled, although unrecorded immune exposures were likely present. The donor was CMV seronegative and was included in the group of approximately 350 seronegative cohort members. A peripheral blood sample was collected from each donor, and TCR beta sequencing was performed on peripheral blood mononuclear cells. Genomic DNA extraction from the blood cell samples was performed with the Qiagen DNeasy Blood Extraction Kit. From a lookup of the germline V gene (reference sequence), CDR1 and CDR2 are LNHNV and YYDKDF. The CDR3 runs 16 amino acids, cysteine and phenylalanine included. Kept here is only the CDR3 DNA, which spans 48 bases and is read in frame from base 1. Ends trimmed: V by 0 bases, J by 0 bases; bases unmatched to a gene: 4. The receptor library was made with the immunoSEQ multiplex PCR assay. For the multiplex PCR, a mixture combining 60 forward primers for TCR Vbeta segments and 13 reverse primers for TCR Jbeta segments was used. The CDR3 region of rearranged TCR beta genes was amplified from genomic DNA by a multiplex PCR assay. Amplified TCR beta libraries were sequenced as 87-base-pair reads on the Illumina HiSeq System. On the study's bioinformatics: A later analysis counted about 80 million unique TCR beta chains across the 670 or so repertoires, and 9 million to 14 million of these chains were shared by at least two donors. A nearest-neighbor algorithm error-corrected the raw reads and collapsed the reads into unique sequences, merging closely related sequences to remove PCR and sequencing errors. V, D and J gene segments were assigned by aligning CDR3 sequences to IMGT reference sequences. For a sequence to be retained, a match of at least six nucleotides was required to both a V gene segment and a J gene segment. Rearrangements were classified as productive when the CDR3 lacked stop codons and remained in frame with V and J, and all other rearrangements were classified as non-productive. CDR3 was defined by IMGT convention, running from the second conserved V-encoded cysteine to the conserved J-encoded phenylalanine. In an earlier analysis of around 540 of the donors, sequences lacking an unambiguous match to a single V gene segment were excluded. In an earlier analysis of 587 of the donors, a V segment was called functional when productive rearrangements were above 56.7%, and segregating when the standard deviation between donors exceeded 5%. A statistical classification framework was developed to diagnose cytomegalovirus status using the catalog of TCR beta chain sequences. V and J gene assignment, in a later analysis, came from comparing TCR nucleotide sequences with IMGT/GENE-DB human TR gene sequences. In a later analysis, CDR3 sequences and most-parsimonious VDJ recombination scenarios were assigned using the TCRdist pipeline. A later analysis defined each TCR beta chain by its CDR3 amino acid sequence plus V-gene family, and excluded reads lacking a unique V-gene family. As a way to deal with suspected cross-contamination and a sequencing artifact, a later analysis dropped roughly 600 nucleotide sequences that were highly shared and had low generation probability. In a later analysis, a clonal expansion index was calculated for each public chain from normalized within-repertoire ranks of inferred template counts. A later analysis computed generation probabilities with a VDJ recombination model fitted to out-of-frame rearrangements, and checked the results against IGoR. Hypergeometric tests were used in a later analysis to score TCR-TCR, TCR-HLA and TCR-CMV co-occurrence, with a repertoire-size bias correction applied to the TCR pairs. In a later analysis, false discovery rates were estimated by permuting HLA or CMV assignments 20 times. In a later analysis, co-occurring TCRs were grouped using DBSCAN, with TCRdist sequence similarity added in when clustering inside HLA-allele-positive subsets. Co-occurrence clustering excluded repertoires with fewer than 30,000 or more than 120,000 public chains, plus five with anomalous nucleotide sharing. TCRdb obtained this table from immuneACCESS and retained in-frame rearrangements with V and J assigned. These tables miss some clones; where compared with another copy, unresolved V genes account for less than half of the shortfall, and the remainder is unexplained. V and J calls and clone size are as listed in that table; D and trimming were resolved from the DNA. For this sample the table gives 75,000 to 100,000 clones, of which about 77% were detected only once. Jointly, the top ten make up roughly 3% of the sample.

Sample: PBMCs. This clonotype was obtained from a man aged 40-55 years in good health and CMV-seronegative. The rearrangement joined TRBV15 to TRBJ2-7, with TRBD2 matching 8 junction bases. In nucleotide form, the sequence is TGTGCCACCAGCAGAGATCGGAGCGGGAGCTCCTACGAGCAGTACTTC. It codes for CATSRDRSGSSYEQYF.